This T cell receptor beta chain was sequenced during a study of T cells in localized non-small cell lung cancer. Study findings and constraints: A median of approximately 50 of the top 100 tumor clones appeared in adjacent lung, which was paired and uninvolved. With higher T cell density in blood came longer overall survival. Compared with tumor, uninvolved adjacent lung displayed greater T cell clonality, ranking highest overall.

Per the germline V gene, CDR1 is SGHTA and CDR2 is FQGNSA. Trimming cost V 1 base and J 3 bases, with 12 bases left between them. The CDR3 consists of 15 residues. Using immunoSEQ multiplex PCR, the repertoire was profiled, and TCRdb retains in-frame clones only, with some absent. The sample shows about 35,000 clones, over 75% of them seen only once. This clone appeared a few times. Its antigen is not identified. V usage is TRBV7-2 and J usage is TRBJ1-2; D unclear. This specimen was peripheral blood, taken before any cancer treatment. The clonotype was recovered from a male donor aged 60 or over with stage III squamous cell lung carcinoma. Here the CDR3 DNA reads TGTGCCAGCAGCTTAGTTGTTTCTAACGACTATGGCTACACCTTC. Protein sequence: CASSLVVSNDYGYTF.